The rows below give T cell receptor beta chains drawn from one sample of a study of beta chain features in type 1 diabetes. Assay: immunoSEQ multiplex PCR; the TCRdb copy retains only in-frame clones and omits some. The data contain hundreds of thousands of clones, around an eighth of them singletons. The sample taken for sequencing was naive CD4+ T cells from blood. These TCRs come from a man between 18 and 29 years old with type 1 diabetes. CDR3s include the opening cysteine and the closing phenylalanine or tryptophan. A D gene is named only where the DNA matches it firmly. Not all rows give a size; the values are once, few, many and, for expanded clones, a class.

size: .; D: .; J: TRBJ2-1; V: TRBV5-4; DNA: TGTGCCAGCAGCTTGGCCCGGGACAATGAGCAGTTCTTC; CDR3: CASSLARDNEQFF
size: few; D: .; J: TRBJ2-2; V: TRBV19; DNA: TGTGCCAGTAAGGTGGGCTCGCTCACCGGGGAGCTGTTTTTT; CDR3: CASKVGSLTGELFF
size: .; D: TRBD1; J: TRBJ1-2; V: TRBV28; DNA: TGTGCCAGCCATCGACAGGGTGTCGGTGGCTACACCTTC; CDR3: CASHRQGVGGYTF
size: .; D: .; J: TRBJ1-6; V: TRBV4-1; DNA: TGCGCCAGCAGCCAAGATTGGGGCGGGCCAAGGCCCCTCCACTTT; CDR3: CASSQDWGGPRPLHF
size: few; D: TRBD1; J: TRBJ2-7; V: TRBV5-1; DNA: TGCGCCAGCAGCTTGGAGGTCGGACAGGGCAACTACGAGCAGTACTTC; CDR3: CASSLEVGQGNYEQYF
size: .; D: TRBD1; J: TRBJ2-5; V: TRBV5-6; DNA: TGTGCCAGCAGCCCAGGGACAGAGTACCAAGAGACCCAGTACTTC; CDR3: CASSPGTEYQETQYF
size: few; D: .; J: TRBJ2-6; V: TRBV4-1; DNA: TGCGCCAGCACCTCGAGGACTCTTGGGGCCAACGTCCTGACTTTC; CDR3: CASTSRTLGANVLTF
size: .; D: TRBD2; J: TRBJ2-4; V: TRBV30; DNA: TGTGCCTGGAGTGCAGTCGCGGGGGGGGCGCTGGAAAACATTCAGTACTTC; CDR3: CAWSAVAGGALENIQYF
size: .; D: .; J: TRBJ2-3; V: TRBV6-1; DNA: TGTGCCAGCAGTGAACCGAATACGCAGTATTTT; CDR3: CASSEPNTQYF
size: few; D: .; J: TRBJ2-3; V: TRBV30; DNA: TGTGCCTGGACCCGGGGAGCCAGCCCAGATACGCAGTATTTT; CDR3: CAWTRGASPDTQYF